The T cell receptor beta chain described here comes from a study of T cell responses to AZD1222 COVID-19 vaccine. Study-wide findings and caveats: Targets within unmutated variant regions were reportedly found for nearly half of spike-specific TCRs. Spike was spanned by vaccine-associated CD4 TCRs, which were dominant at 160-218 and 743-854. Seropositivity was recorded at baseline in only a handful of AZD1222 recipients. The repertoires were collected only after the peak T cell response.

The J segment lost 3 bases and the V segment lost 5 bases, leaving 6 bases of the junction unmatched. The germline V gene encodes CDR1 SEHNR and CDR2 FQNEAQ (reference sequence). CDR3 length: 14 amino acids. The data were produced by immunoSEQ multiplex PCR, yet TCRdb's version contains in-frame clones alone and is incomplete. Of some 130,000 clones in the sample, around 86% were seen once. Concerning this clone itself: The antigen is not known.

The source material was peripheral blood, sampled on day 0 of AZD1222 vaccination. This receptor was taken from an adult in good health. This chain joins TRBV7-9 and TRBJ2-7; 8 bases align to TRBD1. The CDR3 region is CASSPRDRSYEQYF. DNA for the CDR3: TGTGCCAGCAGCCCCCGGGACAGGAGCTACGAGCAGTACTTC.